This T cell receptor beta chain was captured by sequencing in a study of cytomegalovirus exposure and HLA in healthy donors. The overall study: A data release that came early held some 84 million unique TCRs from HLA-typed donors.

Overall study findings and caveats: Later analysis reportedly placed an Asian-associated ancestry cluster below the roughly 700-donor mean in N-insertions.

This CDR3 comprises 13 residues. Germline V gives CDR1 MDHEN, CDR2 SYDVKM. Trimming cost V 3 bases and J 1 base, with 6 bases left between them. At sampling all donors were nominally healthy, likely with unrecorded immune exposures. A multiplex PCR was run with 60 Vbeta primers and 13 Jbeta primers. Data came from immunoSEQ multiplex PCR; TCRdb stores just in-frame clones and leaves some out. Here the sample spans under 250,000 clones, 82% being singletons. Comment on this clone: Its cognate antigen is unknown.

The sequence was collected from a middle-aged woman in good health and CMV-seronegative. The chain is built from TRBV28 and TRBJ1-1; D uncertain. The sample was PBMCs. The CDR3 region is CASSFLANTEAFF. DNA of the CDR3: TGTGCCAGCAGTTTTTTAGCGAACACTGAAGCTTTCTTT.